The source of this T cell receptor beta chain is a study of cytomegalovirus exposure and HLA in healthy donors. Sequenced by immunoSEQ multiplex PCR; TCRdb stores in-frame clones only, minus some. The table includes 40,000 to 60,000 clones, 94% detected once. Per the germline V gene, CDR1 is LNHNV and CDR2 is YYDKDF (reference sequence). Trimming cost V 4 bases and J 5 bases; bases outside gene matches: 8. The CDR3 has 15 amino acids. This TCR was sampled from a woman younger than 35 in good health and CMV-seropositive. This chain uses TRBV15 with TRBJ1-2, with TRBD1 matching over 9 bases. Sequenced input: PBMCs. CDR3 in amino acids: CATSTRTGATYGYTF. CDR3 nucleotides: TGTGCCACCAGCACCCGGACAGGGGCCACGTATGGCTACACCTTC.